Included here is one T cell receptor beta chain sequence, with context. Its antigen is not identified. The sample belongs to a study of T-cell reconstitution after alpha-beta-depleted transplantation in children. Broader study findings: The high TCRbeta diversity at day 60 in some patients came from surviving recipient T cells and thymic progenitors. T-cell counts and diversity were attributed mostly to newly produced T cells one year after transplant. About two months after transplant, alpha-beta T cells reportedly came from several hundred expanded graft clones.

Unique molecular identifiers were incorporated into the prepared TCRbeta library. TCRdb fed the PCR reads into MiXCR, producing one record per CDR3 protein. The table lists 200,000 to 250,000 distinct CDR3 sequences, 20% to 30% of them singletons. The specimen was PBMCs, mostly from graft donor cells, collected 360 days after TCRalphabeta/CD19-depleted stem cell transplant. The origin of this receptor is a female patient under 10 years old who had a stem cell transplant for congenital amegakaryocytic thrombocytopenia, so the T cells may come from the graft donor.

CDR3 loop: CASSQGSDAAYGYTF. Here the CDR3 DNA reads TGTGCCAGCAGCCAAGGATCGGACGCCGCTTATGGCTACACCTTC. The V gene is TRBV4-2, the J gene TRBJ1-2; unclear D gene. Trimming left V 1 base short and J 5 bases short, with 14 bases between. This CDR3 spans 15 amino acids. Germline CDR1 LGHNA, CDR2 YNFKEQ.